This T cell receptor beta chain stems from a study of T cell repertoires in cytomegalovirus infection. V shed 6 bases and J 6 bases; nucleotides not matched to a gene: 5. The CDR3 is 13 amino acids. TCRdb analysed the reads with MiXCR anew, one entry per CDR3 protein. Of under 200,000 distinct CDR3 sequences in the sample, 28% were seen once. The TCR comes from a human donor in good health (CMV status not recorded). Some clones in this sample may be carry-over from other donors' samples. Sequenced: PBMCs. V gene TRBV12-3 or TRBV12-4 combines with J gene TRBJ1-5; 7 bases match TRBD1. The CDR3 loop reads CASRTGMGQPQHF. The CDR3 nucleotides read TGTGCCAGCAGGACAGGGATGGGTCAGCCCCAGCATTTT.